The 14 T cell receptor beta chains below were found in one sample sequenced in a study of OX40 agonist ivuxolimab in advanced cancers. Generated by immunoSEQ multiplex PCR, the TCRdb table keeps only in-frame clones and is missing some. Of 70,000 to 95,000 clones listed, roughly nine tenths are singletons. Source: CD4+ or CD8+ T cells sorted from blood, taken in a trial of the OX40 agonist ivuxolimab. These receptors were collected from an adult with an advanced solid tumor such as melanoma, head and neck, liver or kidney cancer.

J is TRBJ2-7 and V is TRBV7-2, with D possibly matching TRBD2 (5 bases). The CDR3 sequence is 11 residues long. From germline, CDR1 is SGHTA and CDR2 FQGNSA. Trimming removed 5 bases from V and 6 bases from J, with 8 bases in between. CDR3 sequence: CASSRAGEQYF. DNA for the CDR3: TGTGCCAGCAGCCGGGCGGGCGAGCAGTACTTC.

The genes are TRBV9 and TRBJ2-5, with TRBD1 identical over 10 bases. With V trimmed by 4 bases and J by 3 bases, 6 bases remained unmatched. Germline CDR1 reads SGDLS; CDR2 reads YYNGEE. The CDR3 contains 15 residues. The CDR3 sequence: CASSTRTGGEETQYF. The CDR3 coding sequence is TGTGCCAGCAGCACCAGGACAGGGGGAGAAGAGACCCAGTACTTC.

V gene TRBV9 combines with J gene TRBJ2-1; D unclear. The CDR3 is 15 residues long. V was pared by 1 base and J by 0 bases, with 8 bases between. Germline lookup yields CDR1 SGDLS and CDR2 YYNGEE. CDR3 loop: CASSVTQNSYNEQFF. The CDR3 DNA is TGTGCCAGCAGCGTAACTCAGAACTCCTACAATGAGCAGTTCTTC.

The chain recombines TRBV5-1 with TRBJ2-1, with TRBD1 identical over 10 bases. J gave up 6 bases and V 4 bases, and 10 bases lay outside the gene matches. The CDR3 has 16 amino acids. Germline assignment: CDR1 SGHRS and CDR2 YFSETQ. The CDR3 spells CASSHRRDRGRNEQFF. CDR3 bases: TGCGCCAGCAGCCATCGCCGAGACAGGGGGCGCAATGAGCAGTTCTTC.

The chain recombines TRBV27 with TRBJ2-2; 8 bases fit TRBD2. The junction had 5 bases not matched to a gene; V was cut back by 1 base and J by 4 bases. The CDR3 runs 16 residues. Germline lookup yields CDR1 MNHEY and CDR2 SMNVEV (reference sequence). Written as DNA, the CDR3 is TGTGCCAGCAGTTTATACGGGACTAGGGCCACCGGGGAGCTGTTTTTT. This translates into CASSLYGTRATGELFF.

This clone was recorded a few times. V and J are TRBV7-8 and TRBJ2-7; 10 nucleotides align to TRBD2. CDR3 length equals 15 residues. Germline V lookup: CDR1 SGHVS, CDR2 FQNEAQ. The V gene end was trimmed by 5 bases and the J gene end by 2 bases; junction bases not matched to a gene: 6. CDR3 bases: TGTGCCAGCAGCCCCGGGCTAGCGGGAGCCTACGAGCAGTACTTC. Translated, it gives CASSPGLAGAYEQYF.

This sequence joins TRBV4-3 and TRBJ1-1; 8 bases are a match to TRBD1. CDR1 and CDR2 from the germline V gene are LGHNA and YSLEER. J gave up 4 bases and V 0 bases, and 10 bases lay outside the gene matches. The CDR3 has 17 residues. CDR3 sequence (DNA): TGCGCCAGCAGCCAAGATGAGTATTCGGACAGGGCCACTGAAGCTTTCTTT. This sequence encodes CASSQDEYSDRATEAFF.

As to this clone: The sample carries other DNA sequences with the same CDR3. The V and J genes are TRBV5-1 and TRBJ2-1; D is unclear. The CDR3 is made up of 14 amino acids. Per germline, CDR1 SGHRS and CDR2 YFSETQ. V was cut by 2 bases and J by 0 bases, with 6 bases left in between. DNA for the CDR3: TGCGCCAGCAGCTTTGGAAACTCCTACAATGAGCAGTTCTTC. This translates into CASSFGNSYNEQFF.

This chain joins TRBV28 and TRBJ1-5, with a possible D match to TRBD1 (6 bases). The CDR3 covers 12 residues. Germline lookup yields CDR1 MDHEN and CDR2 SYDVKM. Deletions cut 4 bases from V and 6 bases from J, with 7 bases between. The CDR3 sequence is CASSWGLQPQHF. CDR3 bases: TGTGCCAGCAGTTGGGGGCTTCAGCCCCAGCATTTT.

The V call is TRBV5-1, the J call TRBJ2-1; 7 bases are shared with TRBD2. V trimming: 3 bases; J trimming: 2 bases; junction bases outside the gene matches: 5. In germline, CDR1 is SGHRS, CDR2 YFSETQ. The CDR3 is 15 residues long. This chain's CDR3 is CASSSRREPYNEQFF. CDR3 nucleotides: TGCGCCAGCAGCTCCCGGCGGGAGCCCTACAATGAGCAGTTCTTC.

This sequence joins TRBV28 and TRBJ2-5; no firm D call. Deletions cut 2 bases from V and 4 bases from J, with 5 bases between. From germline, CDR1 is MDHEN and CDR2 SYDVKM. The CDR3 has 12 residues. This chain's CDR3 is CASSLTAETQYF. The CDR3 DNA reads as TGTGCCAGCAGTTTAACTGCAGAGACCCAGTACTTC. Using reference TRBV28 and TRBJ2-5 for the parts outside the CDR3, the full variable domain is DVKVTQSSRYLVKRTGEKVFLECVQDMDHENMFWYRQDPGLGLRLIYFSYDVKMKEKGDIPEGYSVSREKKERFSLILESASTNQTSMYLCASSLTAETQYFGPGTRLLVL.

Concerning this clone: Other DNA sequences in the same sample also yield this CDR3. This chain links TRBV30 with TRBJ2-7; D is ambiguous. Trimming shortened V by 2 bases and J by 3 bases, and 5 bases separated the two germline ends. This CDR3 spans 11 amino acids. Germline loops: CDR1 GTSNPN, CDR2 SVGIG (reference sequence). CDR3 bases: TGTGCCTGGAGTCGGAGCTACGAGCAGTACTTC. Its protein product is CAWSRSYEQYF.

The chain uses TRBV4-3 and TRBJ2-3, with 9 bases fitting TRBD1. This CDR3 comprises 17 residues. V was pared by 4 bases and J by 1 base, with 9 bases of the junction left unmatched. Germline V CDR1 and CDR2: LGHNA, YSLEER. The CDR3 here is CASSLLPGTGRTDTQYF. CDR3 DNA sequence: TGCGCCAGCAGCCTACTTCCTGGGACAGGGCGCACAGATACGCAGTATTTT.

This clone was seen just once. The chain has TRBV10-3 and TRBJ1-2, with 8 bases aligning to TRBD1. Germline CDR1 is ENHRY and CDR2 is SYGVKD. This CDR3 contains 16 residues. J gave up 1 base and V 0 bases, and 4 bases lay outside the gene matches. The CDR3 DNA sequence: TGTGCCATCAGTGAGTCCTCTGGACAGGGTAACTATGGCTACACCTTC. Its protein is CAISESSGQGNYGYTF.